The rows below give T cell receptor beta chains drawn from one sample of a study of shared clonotypes between healthy human individuals. Using immunoSEQ multiplex PCR, the repertoire was profiled, and TCRdb retains in-frame clones only, with some absent. The sample contains about 510,000 clones, about 96% of which appear only once. The source material was naive CD4+ T cells sorted from blood. These receptors all stem from a woman aged 30 to 39 in good health. Each CDR3 is given with its conserved first and last residue. D genes are given only for firm matches. Some rows mark clone size as missing; the rest say once, few, many or name a class of expanded clone.

>TRBJ1-1|.|TRBV28|.
TGTGCCAGCAGTTTACCCTCGCGGAGCCTCTACTCAGCTTTCTTT
CASSLPSRSLYSAFF
>TRBJ2-7|.|TRBV29-1|.
TGCAGCGTCCGCTTGTCGGGGGACTCCTACGAGCAGTACTTC
CSVRLSGDSYEQYF
>TRBJ1-1|.|TRBV28|.
TGTGCCAGCAGTTTAACCCCAAGGCGGACTGAAGCTTTCTTT
CASSLTPRRTEAFF
>TRBJ1-5|TRBD1|TRBV7-8|.
TGTGCCAGCAGCCGCCTAGGACAGGGGGCGCCGGATTTGAGCAATCAGCCCCAGCATTTT
CASSRLGQGAPDLSNQPQHF
>TRBJ2-7|TRBD1|TRBV28|.
TGTGCCAGCAGTTTGGGCCCGGGACAGGCGGGTGACGAGCAGTACTTC
CASSLGPGQAGDEQYF
>TRBJ1-2|TRBD1|TRBV2|once
TGTGCCAGCACCTCCGCTGGGGGACAGGGGGGTCTTGGCTACACCTTC
CASTSAGGQGGLGYTF
>TRBJ2-1|.|TRBV27|.
TGTGCCAGCAGTTTACGGGGGCCCCTATACAATGAGCAGTTCTTC
CASSLRGPLYNEQFF
>TRBJ1-2|.|TRBV29-1|.
TGCAGCGTTGAAACAGGGTTCGTGGTTGGCTACACCTTC
CSVETGFVVGYTF
>TRBJ1-2|.|TRBV18|.
TGTGCCAGCTCCACCATCCCAAGACACGCGGCGAATAGGAACACCTTC
CASSTIPRHAANRNTF
>TRBJ2-7|.|TRBV27|.
TGTGCCAGCAGTCCCCTGGGGGGAGCTCCCTTAGAGCAGTACTTC
CASSPLGGAPLEQYF
>TRBJ1-1|.|TRBV23-1|.
TGCGCCAGCAGTCAATCGAAGGGGATGAACACTGAAGCTTTCTTT
CASSQSKGMNTEAFF
>TRBJ2-2|.|TRBV7-2|.
TGTGCCAGCAGCTTAGTGGGCATCACCGGGGAGCTGTTTTTT
CASSLVGITGELFF
>TRBJ2-1|.|TRBV19|.
TGTGCCAGTAGTATTACCCGGGCTCCCTACAATGAGCAGTTCTTC
CASSITRAPYNEQFF
>TRBJ1-4|TRBD1|TRBV30|.
TGTGCCTGGGGTAATGACAGGGTGGCTGAAAAACTGTTTTTT
CAWGNDRVAEKLFF
>TRBJ1-1|.|TRBV28|.
TGTGCCAGCAGTTTTGTGGGGGAAGCTTTCTTT
CASSFVGEAFF
>TRBJ2-7|.|TRBV5-1|.
TGCGCCAGCAGCTTGGCCGGTAATTCCTACGAGCAGTACTTC
CASSLAGNSYEQYF
>TRBJ2-2|TRBD2|TRBV5-1|.
TGCGCCAGCAGCCTGACTAGCGGGAGTTTCACCGGGGAGCTGTTTTTT
CASSLTSGSFTGELFF
>TRBJ2-2|.|TRBV7-9|.
TGTGCCAGCAGCTTAGGAACTCTGGGGGGAGCCGGGGAGCTGTTTTTT
CASSLGTLGGAGELFF
>TRBJ2-7|.|TRBV7-3|.
TGTGCCAGCAGCTTAGCTGGGAACAGTCAAGAGCAGTACTTC
CASSLAGNSQEQYF
>TRBJ2-3|.|TRBV20-1|.
TGCAGTGCTCATCAATCAGATACGCAGTATTTT
CSAHQSDTQYF